The 29 T cell receptor beta chains listed next were all sequenced from one sample in a study of radiotherapy plus CTLA-4 blockade in lung cancer. Method: immunoSEQ multiplex PCR; TCRdb's copy keeps in-frame clones and lacks some. This sample yields roughly 100,000 clones, of which roughly four fifths are seen a single time; 25% belongs to the top ten. The sequencing here drew on peripheral blood, taken from a patient treated with radiotherapy plus ipilimumab. These receptors were collected from a human donor with non-small cell lung cancer that progressed on radiotherapy plus ipilimumab.

There are a few counts of this clone. The gene calls are TRBV5-1 and TRBJ1-1; TRBD1 is a possible D gene (5 bases). The CDR3 runs to 19 residues. Germline lookup yields CDR1 SGHRS and CDR2 YFSETQ. Trimming stripped 0 bases from V and 9 bases from J, with 30 bases between. The CDR3 is CASSLAWSTVGGANRQAFF. DNA of the CDR3: TGCGCCAGCAGCTTGGCCTGGTCTACGGTCGGCGGGGCCAACCGTCAAGCTTTCTTT.

The chain links TRBV6-4 to TRBJ2-1; possible D gene TRBD1, 8 bases. V lost 2 bases and J 3 bases, leaving 14 bases between the germline ends. Looked up from germline, CDR1 is MRHNA and CDR2 is SNTAGT. CDR3 length equals 16 residues. The CDR3 coding sequence is TGTGCCAGCAGTGACCAACAGGGGGGGCTCTACAATGAGCAGTTCTTC. It specifies CASSDQQGGLYNEQFF.

This clone was observed a single time. The chain joins TRBV20-1 to TRBJ2-1; D is undetermined. Germline V CDR1 and CDR2: DFQATT, SNEGSKA (reference sequence). The V end lost 3 bases, the J end lost 6 bases, and 3 bases lay between the germline ends. This CDR3 region has 10 residues. CDR3 protein: CSARLNEQFF. The CDR3 DNA sequence: TGCAGTGCTAGGCTCAATGAGCAGTTCTTC.

The CDR3 coding sequence is TGCGCCAGCAGCACGGTAGGGCAGGGTGACTATGGCTACACCTTC. It specifies CASSTVGQGDYGYTF. This chain joins TRBV5-1 and TRBJ1-2; possible D gene TRBD1, 5 bases. The CDR3 loop spans 15 amino acids. V was pared by 4 bases and J by 3 bases, with 16 bases between. The V gene's germline CDR1 is SGHRS and CDR2 YFSETQ.

The chain employs TRBV6-1 and TRBJ1-1; D is uncertain. Between the trimmed V and J ends, which lost 3 bases and 2 bases, there was a span of 13 bases. This CDR3 contains 15 residues. From germline, CDR1 is MNHNS and CDR2 SASEGT. CDR3 sequence reads: CASSDLAEYNTEAFF. The CDR3 coding sequence is TGTGCCAGCAGTGATTTGGCAGAATATAACACTGAAGCTTTCTTT.

The table lists this clone with a count of one. The rearrangement joins TRBV30 to TRBJ1-4; D unclear. Looked up from germline, CDR1 is GTSNPN and CDR2 is SVGIG (reference sequence). The CDR3 covers 14 residues. Trimming took 1 base from V and 5 from J, leaving 11 bases between them. This CDR3 is CAWSGTLLNEKLFF. Here the CDR3 DNA reads TGTGCCTGGAGTGGGACTTTACTAAATGAAAAACTGTTTTTT.

V and J are TRBV19 and TRBJ2-3; D possibly matches TRBD1 or TRBD2 (5 bases each). Per the germline V gene, CDR1 is LNHDA and CDR2 is SQIVND (reference sequence). Trimming took off 7 bases at V and 1 base at J, with 18 bases between the two ends. The CDR3 has 16 amino acids. The CDR3 nucleotides are TGTGCCAGTACCCAGCAATGGGGGAGTCGCACAGATACGCAGTATTTT. It yields the protein CASTQQWGSRTDTQYF.

The chain has TRBV9 and TRBJ2-2; 8 positions agree with TRBD2. Germline V lookup: CDR1 SGDLS, CDR2 YYNGEE. The CDR3 loop spans 17 amino acids. V lost 5 bases to trimming and J lost 1 base; unmatched junction nucleotides: 10. CDR3 amino acids: CASRGTSLAKNTGELFF. CDR3 DNA sequence: TGTGCCAGCAGAGGGACTAGTTTAGCAAAGAACACCGGGGAGCTGTTTTTT.

This chain uses TRBV5-6 with TRBJ2-7; 14 positions match TRBD2. CDR1 is SGHDT and CDR2 is YYEEEE in the germline V gene. With V trimmed by 0 bases and J by 0 bases, 8 bases remained unmatched. There are 19 residues in the CDR3. The CDR3 nucleotides read TGTGCCAGCAGCTTGGGCCCGGGACTAGCGGGAGTCTTCTCCTACGAGCAGTACGTC. As protein: CASSLGPGLAGVFSYEQYV.

The rearrangement joins TRBV29-1 to TRBJ1-1; TRBD1 might be the D (5 bases). This CDR3 is built from 15 residues. Trimming pared 4 bases from V and 0 bases from J, leaving 15 bases between. Germline V gene sequence: CDR1 SQVTM, CDR2 ANQGSEA. CDR3 coding DNA: TGCAGCGTTGCAGGGTCAGGAGAAATGAACACTGAAGCTTTCTTT. It is translated as CSVAGSGEMNTEAFF. The full variable domain, with the rest looked up from reference TRBV29-1 and TRBJ1-1, is SAVISQKPSRDICQRGTSLTIQCQVDSQVTMMFWYRQQPGQSLTLIATANQGSEATYESGFVIDKFPISRPNLTFSTLTVSNMSPEDSSIYLCSVAGSGEMNTEAFFGQGTRLTVV.

CDR3 region: CASRNRDRGNNEQFF. The CDR3 DNA reads TGTGCCAGCAGAAACCGGGACAGGGGAAACAATGAGCAGTTCTTC. The chain combines TRBV5-6 with TRBJ2-1; the match to TRBD1 covers 10 bases. The V segment lost 5 bases and the J segment 5 bases; nucleotides outside the gene matches: 7. CDR3 length: 15 residues. Germline-derived CDR1 and CDR2 are SGHDT and YYEEEE. Complete variable domain (other parts from reference TRBV5-6 and TRBJ2-1): DAGVTQSPTHLIKTRGQQVTLRCSPKSGHDTVSWYQQALGQGPQFIFQYYEEEERQRGNFPDRFSGHQFPNYSSELNVNALLLGDSALYLCASRNRDRGNNEQFFGPGTRLTVL.

The V call is TRBV6-6, the J call TRBJ1-2; 9 nucleotides line up with TRBD1. The CDR3 extends over 15 amino acids. V gave up 4 bases and J gave up 4 bases; unmatched junction bases: 7. From germline, CDR1 is MNHNY and CDR2 SVGAGI (reference sequence). In nucleotides, the CDR3 is TGTGCCAGCAGTTCCGGGACAGGGTTCACCTATGGCTACACCTTC. Amino acids: CASSSGTGFTYGYTF.

On this clone itself: A read error may produce the germline difference seen at one junction end. The chain combines TRBV6-4 with TRBJ2-2, with TRBD2 matching 14 bases. The CDR3 loop spans 21 amino acids. Germline V CDR1 and CDR2: MRHNA, SNTAGT. The CDR3 nucleotides are TGTGCCAGCAGGGACTTACCGGGACTAGCGGGAGAAGGTGGTAAGACCGGGGAGCTGTTTTTT. It yields the protein CASRDLPGLAGEGGKTGELFF.

The chain is built from TRBV11-2 and TRBJ2-1; unclear D gene. From germline, CDR1 is SGHAT and CDR2 FQNNGV. CDR3 length: 15 residues. V dropped 1 base and J dropped 2 bases, with 9 bases sitting between them. The CDR3 DNA reads TGTGCCAGCAGCTTAGTTCCTTATACCTACAATGAGCAGTTCTTC. Translation gives CASSLVPYTYNEQFF.

V gene TRBV30 combines with J gene TRBJ2-5; D is unresolved. This CDR3 contains 14 residues. V lost 0 bases and J lost 5, with 13 bases in between. Germline assignment: CDR1 GTSNPN and CDR2 SVGIG (reference sequence). The CDR3 is CAWSVSSGWETQYF. CDR3 in DNA: TGTGCCTGGAGTGTTTCTAGTGGATGGGAGACCCAGTACTTC.

The chain carries TRBV5-5 and TRBJ1-1; TRBD1 is a possible D gene (5 bases). Trimming cost V 0 bases and J 5 bases, with 11 bases left between them. This CDR3 has 14 amino acids. CDR1 SGHKS and CDR2 YYEKEE come from the germline V gene (reference sequence). Here the CDR3 DNA reads TGTGCCAGCAGCTTGGCCGGGACCCGAACTGAAGCTTTCTTT. Translated, it gives CASSLAGTRTEAFF.

This chain links TRBV6-5 with TRBJ2-5; D possibly uses TRBD1 or TRBD2 (5 bases each). With 5 bases removed from V and 8 bases from J, the gap between germline ends came to 15 bases. The CDR3 runs to 13 residues. Germline V gives CDR1 MNHEY, CDR2 SVGAGI. This CDR3 is CASSLGQGETQYF. The DNA for the CDR3 is TGTGCCAGCAGTCTCGGCCAGGGAGAAACCCAGTACTTC.

V and J are TRBV6-5 and TRBJ1-2; D remains unclear. CDR1 is MNHEY and CDR2 is SVGAGI in the germline V gene. The CDR3 sequence is 11 residues long. The V gene lost 2 bases and the J gene lost 11 bases, with 9 bases spanning the gap. The CDR3: CASSYGQFYTF. The DNA of the CDR3 is TGTGCCAGCAGTTACGGGCAGTTTTACACCTTC.

This clone was detected only a few times. The CDR3 nucleotides read TGTGCCAGCAGTTTAAGGCAGGAGAGCTATGGCTACACCTTC. This translates into CASSLRQESYGYTF. The chain carries TRBV28 and TRBJ1-2; no reliable D call. The CDR3 consists of 14 residues. Germline values: CDR1 MDHEN, CDR2 SYDVKM. The ends were cut back, 2 bases at V and 4 bases at J, with 11 bases in the middle.

The rearrangement joins TRBV5-1 to TRBJ2-7, with TRBD1 identical over 8 bases. CDR1 and CDR2 (germline): SGHRS, YFSETQ. The CDR3 spans 15 residues. J gave up 3 bases and V 0 bases, and 5 bases lay outside the gene matches. CDR3 sequence: CASSLGPGGGYEQYF. DNA of the CDR3: TGCGCCAGCAGCTTGGGCCCAGGGGGCGGCTACGAGCAGTACTTC.

This clone was found a few times. V and J are TRBV28 and TRBJ2-2; 8 bases match TRBD2. The CDR3 sequence is 15 residues long. Germline CDR1 MDHEN, CDR2 SYDVKM. The J segment lost 7 bases and the V segment lost 5 bases, leaving 9 bases of the junction unmatched. The CDR3 protein is CASSPRGGAIGELFF. The DNA for the CDR3 is TGTGCCAGCAGTCCCCGGGGGGGAGCGATCGGGGAGCTGTTTTTT.

V usage is TRBV6-1 and J usage is TRBJ1-1, with 7 bases aligning to TRBD1. Germline V gene lookup returns CDR1 MNHNS and CDR2 SASEGT. The CDR3 consists of 14 residues. The junction had 10 bases not matched to a gene; V was cut back by 5 bases and J by 7 bases. CDR3 in amino acids: CASSSRTGDLEAFF. The DNA of the CDR3 is TGTGCCAGCAGTAGTCGGACAGGAGATCTTGAAGCTTTCTTT.

This rearrangement joins TRBV7-9 to TRBJ1-1; D remains unclear. V was shortened by 1 base and J by 4 bases, with 10 bases between the two germline ends. Germline CDR1 is SEHNR and CDR2 is FQNEAQ (reference sequence). This CDR3 has 14 amino acids. This CDR3 reads CASSLGWGPTEAFF. Here the CDR3 DNA reads TGTGCCAGCAGCTTAGGTTGGGGTCCCACTGAAGCTTTCTTT.

The CDR3 DNA follows: TGTGCCAGCAGCGCTCCGGGACACTATGAAAAACTGTTTTTT. Protein sequence: CASSAPGHYEKLFF. J is TRBJ1-4 and V is TRBV7-9; the D gene is possibly TRBD1 (6 bases). From germline, CDR1 is SEHNR and CDR2 FQNEAQ (reference sequence). This CDR3 contains 14 residues. V was cut by 5 bases and J by 6 bases, with 13 bases left in between.

The chain couples TRBV5-4 to TRBJ1-2, with D uncertain. This CDR3 has 16 residues. Between the trimmed V and J ends, which lost 1 base and 0 bases, there was a span of 13 bases. The germline gives CDR1 SGHNT, CDR2 YYREEE (reference sequence). CDR3 amino acids: CASSLRAGPANYGYTF. Here the CDR3 DNA reads TGTGCCAGCAGCTTGAGAGCGGGTCCCGCTAACTATGGCTACACCTTC.

The chain has TRBV19 and TRBJ1-5; possible D gene TRBD1, 5 bases. The CDR3 is 15 amino acids. The ends were cut back, 2 bases at V and 1 base at J, with 9 bases in the middle. The germline CDR1 and CDR2 sequences are LNHDA and SQIVND (reference sequence). CDR3 sequence: CASSILGGSNQPQHF. The CDR3 nucleotides read TGTGCCAGTAGTATATTGGGGGGAAGCAATCAGCCCCAGCATTTT.

The chain has TRBV6-1 and TRBJ2-1; 9 bases line up with TRBD2. The V and J ends lost 1 base and 3 bases, in that order; junction bases with no gene match: 7. Germline CDR1 MNHNS, CDR2 SASEGT. This CDR3 contains 17 residues. The CDR3 DNA is TGTGCCAGCAGTGAAGAGGGGGCGGGAGGGTTCTACAATGAGCAGTTCTTC. It translates to CASSEEGAGGFYNEQFF.

The chain couples TRBV6-6 to TRBJ2-7, with TRBD1 matching 12 bases. This CDR3 is 13 amino acids long. Trimming at V came to 6 bases and at J to 7 bases, leaving 4 bases not matched to a gene. Germline CDR1 reads MNHNY; CDR2 reads SVGAGI (reference sequence). CDR3 region: CASRGQGALEQYV. The CDR3 bases are TGTGCCAGCAGGGGACAGGGGGCGCTTGAGCAGTACGTC.

The V call is TRBV4-1, the J call TRBJ1-1; D not resolved. Deletions cut 1 base from V and 2 bases from J, with 11 bases between. From germline, CDR1 is MGHRA and CDR2 YSYEKL. This CDR3 region has 15 residues. This chain's CDR3 is CASSQGMGVNTEAFF. The DNA of the CDR3 is TGCGCCAGCAGCCAAGGAATGGGAGTCAACACTGAAGCTTTCTTT.